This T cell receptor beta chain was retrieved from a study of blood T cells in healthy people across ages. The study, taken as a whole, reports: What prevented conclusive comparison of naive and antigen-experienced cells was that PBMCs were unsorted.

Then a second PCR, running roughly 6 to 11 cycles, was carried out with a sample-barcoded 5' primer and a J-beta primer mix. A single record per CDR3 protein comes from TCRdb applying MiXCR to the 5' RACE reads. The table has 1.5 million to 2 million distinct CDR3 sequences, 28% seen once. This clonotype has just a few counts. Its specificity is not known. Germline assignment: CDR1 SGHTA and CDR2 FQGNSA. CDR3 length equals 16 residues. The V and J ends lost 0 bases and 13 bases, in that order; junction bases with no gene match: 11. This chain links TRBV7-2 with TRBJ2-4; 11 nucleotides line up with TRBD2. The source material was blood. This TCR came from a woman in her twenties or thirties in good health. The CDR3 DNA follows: TGTGCCAGCAGCTTAGCCACTAGCGGGAGTTTAAATGAGCAGTACTTC. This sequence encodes CASSLATSGSLNEQYF.